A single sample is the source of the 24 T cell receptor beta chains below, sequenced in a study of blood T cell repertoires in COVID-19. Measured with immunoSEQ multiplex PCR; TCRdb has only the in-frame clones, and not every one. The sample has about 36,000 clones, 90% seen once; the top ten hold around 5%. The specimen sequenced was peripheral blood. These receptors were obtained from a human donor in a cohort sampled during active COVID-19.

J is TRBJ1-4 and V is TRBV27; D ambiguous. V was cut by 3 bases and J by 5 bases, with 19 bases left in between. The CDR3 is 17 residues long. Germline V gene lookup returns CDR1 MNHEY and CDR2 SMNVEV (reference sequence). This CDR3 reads CASSFGGYGPANEKLFF. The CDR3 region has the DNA TGTGCCAGCAGTTTCGGAGGGTACGGCCCAGCCAATGAAAAACTGTTTTTT.

The CDR3 bases are TGTGCCAGCAGCTCCCACGGCAGGGGGCAATTGGGTAATGAAAAACTGTTTTTT. Translating gives CASSSHGRGQLGNEKLFF. J is TRBJ1-4 and V is TRBV5-4; TRBD1 matches at 8 bases. Germline CDR1 SGHNT, CDR2 YYREEE (reference sequence). The CDR3 covers 18 residues. V lost 3 bases to trimming and J lost 4 bases; unmatched junction nucleotides: 14. Together with reference TRBV5-4 and TRBJ1-4, the CDR3 gives the full variable domain: ETGVTQSPTHLIKTRGQQVTLRCSSQSGHNTVSWYQQALGQGPQFIFQYYREEENGRGNFPPRFSGLQFPNYSSELNVNALELDDSALYLCASSSHGRGQLGNEKLFFGSGTQLSVL.

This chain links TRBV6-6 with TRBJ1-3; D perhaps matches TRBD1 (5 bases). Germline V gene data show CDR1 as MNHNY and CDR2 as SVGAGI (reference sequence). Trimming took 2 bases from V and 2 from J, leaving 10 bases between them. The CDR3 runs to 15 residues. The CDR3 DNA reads TGTGCCAGCAGTTACGGCGGACACACTGGAAACACCATATATTTT. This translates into CASSYGGHTGNTIYF.

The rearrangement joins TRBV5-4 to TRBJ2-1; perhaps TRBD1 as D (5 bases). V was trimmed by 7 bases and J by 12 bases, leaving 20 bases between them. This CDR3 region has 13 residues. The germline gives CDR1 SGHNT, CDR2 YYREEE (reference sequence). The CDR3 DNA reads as TGTGCCAGCGGACAAGGGTTATTAAACGTGCAGTTCTTC. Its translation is CASGQGLLNVQFF.

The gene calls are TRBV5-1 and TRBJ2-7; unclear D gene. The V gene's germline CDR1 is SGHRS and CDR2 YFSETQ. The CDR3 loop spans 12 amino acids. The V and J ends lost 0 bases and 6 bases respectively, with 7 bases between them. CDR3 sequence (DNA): TGCGCCAGCAGCTTGGGAGGCTCCGAGCAGTACTTC. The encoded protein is CASSLGGSEQYF.

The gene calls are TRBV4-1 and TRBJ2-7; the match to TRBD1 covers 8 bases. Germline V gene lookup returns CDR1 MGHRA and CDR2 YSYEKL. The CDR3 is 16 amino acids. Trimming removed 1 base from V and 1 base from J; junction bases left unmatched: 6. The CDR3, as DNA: TGCGCCAGCAGCCAAGCCCCGACAGGGGTATCCTACGAGCAGTACTTC. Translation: CASSQAPTGVSYEQYF.

CDR3 sequence: CASSIRVRPRETQHF. The CDR3, as DNA: TGTGCCAGCAGTATCCGGGTTAGGCCGAGGGAAACCCAGCATTTT. The rearrangement links TRBV6-2 or TRBV6-3 to TRBJ1-5; D call uncertain. Germline assignment: CDR1 MNHEY and CDR2 SVGEGT. V was clipped by 5 bases and J by 11 bases, with 22 bases between them. The CDR3 consists of 15 residues.

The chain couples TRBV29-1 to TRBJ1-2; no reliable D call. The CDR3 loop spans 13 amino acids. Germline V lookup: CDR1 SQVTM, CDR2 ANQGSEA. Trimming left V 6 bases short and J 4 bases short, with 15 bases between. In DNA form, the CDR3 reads TGCAGCGTAGTTGCCACAGACCTCTATGGCTACACCTTC. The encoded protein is CSVVATDLYGYTF.

The CDR3 DNA sequence: TGTGCCAGCAGTGGTGAATCGCCTAGCGGGAGATATGAGCAGTTCTTC. It encodes CASSGESPSGRYEQFF. This sequence joins TRBV2 and TRBJ2-1; 10 bases line up with TRBD2. CDR3 length: 16 amino acids. In germline, CDR1 is SNHLY, CDR2 FYNNEI. Trimming at V came to 4 bases and at J to 8 bases, leaving 11 bases not matched to a gene.

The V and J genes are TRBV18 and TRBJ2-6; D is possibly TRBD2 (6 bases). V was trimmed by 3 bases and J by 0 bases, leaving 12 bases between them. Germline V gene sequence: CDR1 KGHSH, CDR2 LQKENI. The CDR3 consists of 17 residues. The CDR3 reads CASSPGTSGSGANVLTF. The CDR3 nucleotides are TGTGCCAGCTCACCCGGGACTTCAGGCTCTGGGGCCAACGTCCTGACTTTC.

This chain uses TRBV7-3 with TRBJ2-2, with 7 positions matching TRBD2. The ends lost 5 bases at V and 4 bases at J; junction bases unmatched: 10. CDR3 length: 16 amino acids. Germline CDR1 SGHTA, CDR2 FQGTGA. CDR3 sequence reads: CASSPRASGTTGELFF. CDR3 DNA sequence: TGTGCCAGCAGCCCGAGGGCTAGCGGAACCACCGGGGAGCTGTTTTTT.

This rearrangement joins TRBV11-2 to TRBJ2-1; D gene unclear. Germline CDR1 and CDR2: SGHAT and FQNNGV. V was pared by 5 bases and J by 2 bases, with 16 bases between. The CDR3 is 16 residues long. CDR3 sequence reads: CASSRSRWRAYNEQFF. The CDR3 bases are TGTGCCAGCAGCCGCTCGAGGTGGCGAGCCTACAATGAGCAGTTCTTC.

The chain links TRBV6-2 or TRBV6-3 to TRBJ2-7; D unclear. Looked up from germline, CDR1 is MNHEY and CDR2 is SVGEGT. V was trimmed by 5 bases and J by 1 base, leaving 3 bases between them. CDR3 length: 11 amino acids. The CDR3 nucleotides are TGTGCCAGCAGTACTTCCTACGAGCAGTACTTC. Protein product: CASSTSYEQYF.

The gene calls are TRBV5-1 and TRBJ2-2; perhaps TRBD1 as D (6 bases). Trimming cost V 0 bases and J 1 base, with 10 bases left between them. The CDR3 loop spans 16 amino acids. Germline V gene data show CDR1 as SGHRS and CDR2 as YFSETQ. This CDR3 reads CASSLVGARNTGELFF. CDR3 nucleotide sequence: TGCGCCAGCAGCTTGGTGGGGGCCCGGAACACCGGGGAGCTGTTTTTT.

The CDR3 is CASSPDRPGEQYF. DNA for the CDR3: TGTGCCAGCTCACCAGACAGGCCCGGGGAGCAGTACTTC. The chain is built from TRBV18 and TRBJ2-7; the D gene is possibly TRBD1 (6 bases). The CDR3 is made up of 13 amino acids. Germline V lookup: CDR1 KGHSH, CDR2 LQKENI. Trimming stripped 2 bases from V and 7 bases from J, with 12 bases between. Based on the CDR3 plus reference TRBV18 and TRBJ2-7, the full variable domain is NAGVMQNPRHLVRRRGQEARLRCSPMKGHSHVYWYRQLPEEGLKFMVYLQKENIIDESGMPKERFSAEFPKEGPSILRIQQVVRGDSAAYFCASSPDRPGEQYFGPGTRLTVT.

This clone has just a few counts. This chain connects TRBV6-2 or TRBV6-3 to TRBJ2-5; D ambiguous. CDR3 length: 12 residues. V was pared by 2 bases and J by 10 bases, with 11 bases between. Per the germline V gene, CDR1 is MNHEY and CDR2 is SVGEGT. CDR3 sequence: CASSYAHSSQYF. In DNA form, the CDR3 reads TGTGCCAGCAGTTACGCCCACAGTAGCCAGTACTTC.

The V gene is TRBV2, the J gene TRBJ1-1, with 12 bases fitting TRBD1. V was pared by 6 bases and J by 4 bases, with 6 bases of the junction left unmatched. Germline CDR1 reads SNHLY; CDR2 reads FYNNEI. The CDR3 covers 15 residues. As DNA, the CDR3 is TGTGCCAGCAGGGGGACAGGGGGCGCCGGCACTGAAGCTTTCTTT. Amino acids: CASRGTGGAGTEAFF.

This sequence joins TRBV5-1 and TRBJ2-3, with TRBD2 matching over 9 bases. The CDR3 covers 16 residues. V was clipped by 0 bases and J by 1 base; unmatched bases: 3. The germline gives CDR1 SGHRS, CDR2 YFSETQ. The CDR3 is CASSLVASGGTDTQYF. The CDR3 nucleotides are TGCGCCAGCAGCTTGGTAGCTAGCGGGGGCACAGATACGCAGTATTTT.

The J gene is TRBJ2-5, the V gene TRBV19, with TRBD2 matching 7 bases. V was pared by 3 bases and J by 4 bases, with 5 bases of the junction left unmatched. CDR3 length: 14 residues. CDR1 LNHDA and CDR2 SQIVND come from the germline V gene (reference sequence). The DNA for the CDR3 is TGTGCCAGTAGTATGGGAGGGGCGGGAGAGACCCAGTACTTC. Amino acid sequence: CASSMGGAGETQYF.

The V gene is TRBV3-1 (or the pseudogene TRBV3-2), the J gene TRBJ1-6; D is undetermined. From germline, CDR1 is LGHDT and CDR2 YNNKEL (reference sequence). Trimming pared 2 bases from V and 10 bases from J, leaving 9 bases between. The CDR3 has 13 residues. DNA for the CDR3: TGTGCCAGCAGCCAACCCTACCGATCACCCCTCCACTTT. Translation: CASSQPYRSPLHF.

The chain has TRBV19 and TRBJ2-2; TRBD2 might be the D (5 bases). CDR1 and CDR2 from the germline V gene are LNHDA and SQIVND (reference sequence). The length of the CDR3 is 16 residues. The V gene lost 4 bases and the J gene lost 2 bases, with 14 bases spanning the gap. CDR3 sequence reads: CASSSSALTNTGELFF. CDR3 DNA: TGTGCCAGTAGTAGTAGCGCCCTAACCAACACCGGGGAGCTGTTTTTT.

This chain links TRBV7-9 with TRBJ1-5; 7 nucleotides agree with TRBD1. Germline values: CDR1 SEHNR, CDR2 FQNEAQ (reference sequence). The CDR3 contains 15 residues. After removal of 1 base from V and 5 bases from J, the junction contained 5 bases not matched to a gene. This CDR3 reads CASSLDGRGDQPQHF. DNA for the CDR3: TGTGCCAGCAGCTTAGATGGCAGGGGGGATCAGCCCCAGCATTTT.

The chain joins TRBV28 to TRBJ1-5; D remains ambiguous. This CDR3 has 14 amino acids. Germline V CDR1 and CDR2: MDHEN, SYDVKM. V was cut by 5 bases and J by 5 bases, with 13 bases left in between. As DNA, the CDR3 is TGTGCCAGCAGTAAGGACGGGAGGGATCAGCCCCAGCATTTT. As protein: CASSKDGRDQPQHF.

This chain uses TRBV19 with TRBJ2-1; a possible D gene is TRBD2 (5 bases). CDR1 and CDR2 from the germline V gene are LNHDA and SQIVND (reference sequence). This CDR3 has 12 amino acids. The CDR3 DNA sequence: TGTGTGACCGGGAACCTACTTAATGAGCAGTTCTTC. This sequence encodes CVTGNLLNEQFF.